What follows are 8 T cell receptor beta chains derived from one specimen sequenced in a study of CD8+CD57+ T cells in acquired aplastic anemia. Using genomic DNA as the template, TCR beta VDJ and CDR3 profiling was carried out. TCRdb re-analysed the reads in MiXCR, keeping a single row per CDR3 protein. This table holds some 200,000 distinct CDR3 sequences, under 50% found once. CD8+CD57+ cell expansion had been shown by flow cytometry in patients chosen for sequencing. Sequencing was done on a sample of sorted CD4+, CD8+, or CD8+CD57+ T cells (not recorded which) from PBMCs. These receptors were taken from a human donor with aplastic anemia.

The chain combines TRBV28 with TRBJ1-1; D unresolved. Trimming removed 11 bases at V and 3 bases at J, with 19 bases between. The CDR3 runs 14 residues. Looked up from germline, CDR1 is MDHEN and CDR2 is SYDVKM. CDR3 sequence reads: CACSRSVGDTEAFF. The CDR3 DNA reads TGTGCCTGTTCTAGGTCCGTTGGGGACACTGAAGCTTTCTTT. Together with reference TRBV28 and TRBJ1-1, the CDR3 gives the full variable domain: DVKVTQSSRYLVKRTGEKVFLECVQDMDHENMFWYRQDPGLGLRLIYFSYDVKMKEKGDIPEGYSVSREKKERFSLILESASTNQTSMYLCACSRSVGDTEAFFGQGTRLTVV.

This clonotype has a single count. V is TRBV5-1 and J is TRBJ1-4; 8 bases agree with TRBD1. CDR3 length: 17 amino acids. Germline trimming cut 1 base from V and 8 bases from J; bases unmatched to any gene: 13. Germline lookup yields CDR1 SGHRS and CDR2 YFSETQ. The CDR3 loop is CASSLFNSGQVGEKLFF. CDR3 bases: TGCGCCAGCAGCTTGTTTAATTCGGGACAGGTCGGGGAAAAACTGTTTTTT.

In its sample, this clonotype was seen many times. The J gene is TRBJ2-5, the V gene TRBV11-3; either TRBD1 or TRBD2 may supply D (6 bases each). The V end was cut by 1 base, the J end by 5 bases, with 17 bases between. This CDR3 is 16 amino acids long. Per the germline V gene, CDR1 is SGHNT and CDR2 is YENEEA. CDR3 protein: CASSLVGAGGAETQYF. The CDR3 DNA reads TGTGCCAGCAGCTTAGTAGGGGCCGGGGGCGCGGAGACCCAGTACTTC.

This clonotype was counted at least ten times. This chain's CDR3 is CASSLEDSYEQYF. The CDR3, as DNA: TGTGCCAGCAGCTTAGAGGATTCCTACGAGCAGTACTTC. The J gene is TRBJ2-7, the V gene TRBV7-9, with no clear D. V was cut by 1 base and J by 1 base, with 5 bases left in between. CDR1 and CDR2 (germline): SEHNR, FQNEAQ (reference sequence). The CDR3 extends over 13 amino acids.

Comment on this clonotype: This clone may be a read error of a much larger clone one base away. The chain uses TRBV20-1 and TRBJ1-3, with TRBD1 matching over 8 bases. Germline V gene lookup returns CDR1 DFQATT and CDR2 SNEGSKA (reference sequence). The CDR3 runs 16 residues. CDR3 nucleotide sequence: TGCGGTGCTAGAGATGGGGACAGGTTGTCTGGAAACACCATATATTTT. Protein sequence: CGARDGDRLSGNTIYF.

With regard to this clonotype: A read error is possible here, since a much larger clone lies one base away. The chain has TRBV10-3 and TRBJ2-7, with 7 bases lining up with TRBD2. V lost 5 bases and J lost 6; bases outside the gene matches: 10. Germline CDR1 is ENHRY and CDR2 is SYGVKD. This CDR3 spans 14 amino acids. The CDR3 reads CAISYGGNTGEQYF. Here the CDR3 DNA reads TGTGCCATCAGTTACGGGGGGAACACGGGCGAGCAGTACTTC.

This clonotype was seen once. The chain links TRBV2 to TRBJ2-3; possible D gene TRBD1, 5 bases. Trimming left V 5 bases short and J 3 bases short, with 12 bases between. Germline CDR1 reads SNHLY; CDR2 reads FYNNEI. This CDR3 contains 14 residues. The CDR3 protein is CASSNPQGTDTQYF. For the CDR3, the DNA is TGTGCCAGCAGTAATCCTCAGGGAACAGATACGCAGTATTTT.

The chain is built from TRBV19 and TRBJ1-6; D is ambiguous. Trimming left V 6 bases short and J 9 bases short, with 15 bases between. Germline assignment: CDR1 LNHDA and CDR2 SQIVND (reference sequence). This CDR3 is built from 14 residues. The CDR3 bases are TGTGCCAGTAGGCCCCGGGGTGGCACTTCACCCCTCCACTTT. This sequence encodes CASRPRGGTSPLHF. Full variable domain (missing parts from reference TRBV19 and TRBJ1-6): DGGITQSPKYLFRKEGQNVTLSCEQNLNHDAMYWYRQDPGQGLRLIYYSQIVNDFQKGDIAEGYSVSREKKESFPLTVTSAQKNPTAFYLCASRPRGGTSPLHFGNGTRLTVT.